These 21 T cell receptor beta chains originate from one sample sequenced in a study of blood T cell repertoires in COVID-19. The data were produced by immunoSEQ multiplex PCR, yet TCRdb's version contains in-frame clones alone and is incomplete. Of around 400,000 clones in the sample, around 87% are singletons; the top ten hold 2.3%. The sample comprised peripheral blood. The receptor source for this set is a woman in her fifties or sixties with COVID-19, enrolled during active disease.

J is TRBJ1-2 and V is TRBV6-1, with D unclear. Germline V gene lookup returns CDR1 MNHNS and CDR2 SASEGT. The CDR3 runs to 13 residues. V was cut by 2 bases and J by 8 bases, with 12 bases left in between. The DNA for the CDR3 is TGTGCCAGCAGTGAAAGCGGGCAGCTAGGCTACACCTTC. Amino acid sequence: CASSESGQLGYTF.

The chain has TRBV28 and TRBJ1-5; tentative D call: TRBD1 (6 bases). The CDR3 extends over 13 amino acids. CDR1 is MDHEN and CDR2 is SYDVKM in the germline V gene. V shed 6 bases and J shed 3 bases, with 9 bases lying between them. The CDR3, as DNA: TGTGCCAGCAGATACAGGGCCAATCAGCCCCAGCATTTT. This translates into CASRYRANQPQHF.

The J gene is TRBJ2-1, the V gene TRBV28, with D possibly TRBD2 on 6 matching bases. Germline V gene data show CDR1 as MDHEN and CDR2 as SYDVKM. This CDR3 has 15 amino acids. V was shortened by 6 bases and J by 0 bases, with 12 bases between the two germline ends. This CDR3 reads CASRPAGSSYNEQFF. For the CDR3, the DNA is TGTGCCAGCAGACCCGCGGGGAGCTCCTACAATGAGCAGTTCTTC.

This chain uses TRBV2 with TRBJ2-7, with D possibly TRBD2 on 6 matching bases. CDR1 is SNHLY, CDR2 FYNNEI, per germline. The CDR3 is made up of 13 amino acids. Trimming stripped 3 bases from V and 6 bases from J, with 12 bases between. In DNA, the CDR3 is TGTGCCAGCAGTGAGTTGGGAGGTTCCGAGCAGTACTTC. Translated: CASSELGGSEQYF.

This clone appeared a few times. The chain couples TRBV7-3 to TRBJ2-2; D may be TRBD2 (6 bases). Trimming removed 5 bases at V and 1 base at J, with 8 bases between. Germline V gives CDR1 SGHTA, CDR2 FQGTGA. The CDR3 runs 14 residues. The CDR3 spells CASSGTVNTGELFF. CDR3 sequence (DNA): TGTGCCAGCAGCGGGACTGTGAACACCGGGGAGCTGTTTTTT.

This clone was seen just once. The rearrangement links TRBV3-1 (or the pseudogene TRBV3-2) to TRBJ1-3, with TRBD1 matching over 7 bases. Germline V lookup: CDR1 LGHDT, CDR2 YNNKEL (reference sequence). The CDR3 extends over 15 amino acids. The V segment lost 6 bases and the J segment 0 bases; nucleotides outside the gene matches: 5. In DNA, the CDR3 is TGTGCCAGCAGTCGTGGGACAGTCTCTGGAAACACCATATATTTT. As protein: CASSRGTVSGNTIYF.

This clone was counted ten times or more. This rearrangement joins TRBV2 to TRBJ2-1; possibly TRBD2 for D (7 bases). This CDR3 has 12 residues. Looked up from germline, CDR1 is SNHLY and CDR2 is FYNNEI. Trimming stripped 5 bases from V and 14 bases from J, with 16 bases between. The CDR3 nucleotides are TGTGCCAGCAGTCATTGGCGGGGGCGAAAGTTCTTC. Protein product: CASSHWRGRKFF.

The chain combines TRBV6-6 with TRBJ2-5; possible D gene TRBD1, 5 bases. The CDR3 is made up of 12 amino acids. The V gene's germline CDR1 is MNHNY and CDR2 SVGAGI (reference sequence). Trimming shortened V by 7 bases and J by 0 bases, and 6 bases separated the two germline ends. The CDR3 is CASKGYQETQYF. Written as DNA, the CDR3 is TGTGCCAGCAAGGGGTACCAAGAGACCCAGTACTTC.

This chain uses TRBV5-8 with TRBJ1-5; no definite D call. The germline CDR1 and CDR2 sequences are SGHTS and YDEGEE. This CDR3 region has 17 residues. The germline V and J ends were trimmed by 0 bases and 0 bases, with 13 bases remaining between them. The CDR3 nucleotides are TGTGCCAGCAGCTTGGCCAGATGGACTCATAGCAATCAGCCCCAGCATTTT. Its protein product is CASSLARWTHSNQPQHF.

The chain combines TRBV5-1 with TRBJ1-1, with D unclear. Looked up from germline, CDR1 is SGHRS and CDR2 is YFSETQ. The V end lost 1 base, the J end lost 4 bases, and 14 bases lay between the germline ends. This CDR3 is 15 amino acids long. As DNA, the CDR3 is TGCGCCAGCAGCTTGATCCTCGGCGCGGGCACTGAAGCTTTCTTT. Protein sequence: CASSLILGAGTEAFF. Looking up the rest from reference TRBV5-1 and TRBJ1-1 gives the full variable domain: KAGVTQTPRYLIKTRGQQVTLSCSPISGHRSVSWYQQTPGQGLQFLFEYFSETQRNKGNFPGRFSGRQFSNSRSEMNVSTLELGDSALYLCASSLILGAGTEAFFGQGTRLTVV.

The CDR3 reads CASSESLVPGLGGEQFF. CDR3 DNA sequence: TGCGCCAGCAGTGAGTCGTTAGTCCCGGGACTAGGTGGTGAGCAGTTCTTC. The rearrangement links TRBV10-1 to TRBJ2-1, with 8 bases matching TRBD2. J gave up 9 bases and V 0 bases, and 13 bases lay outside the gene matches. The CDR3 covers 17 residues. Germline CDR1 reads WNHNN; CDR2 reads SYGVQD (reference sequence).

The chain joins TRBV5-1 to TRBJ2-3, with D perhaps TRBD2 (5 bases). The CDR3 loop spans 13 amino acids. The V gene lost 7 bases and the J gene lost 5 bases, with 14 bases spanning the gap. The germline CDR1 and CDR2 sequences are SGHRS and YFSETQ. The CDR3 region is CASSPGRGDTQYF. The CDR3 region has the DNA TGCGCCAGCTCTCCGGGGAGAGGAGATACGCAGTATTTT.

V and J are TRBV29-1 and TRBJ2-7; possible D gene TRBD1, 6 bases. There are 13 residues in the CDR3. V shed 4 bases and J shed 0 bases, with 10 bases lying between them. Germline V lookup: CDR1 SQVTM, CDR2 ANQGSEA. In DNA, the CDR3 is TGCAGCGTTGGGAGGACAGTCTCCTACGAGCAGTACTTC. It encodes CSVGRTVSYEQYF.

The chain uses TRBV5-1 and TRBJ2-6; TRBD1 agrees at 8 bases. Per the germline V gene, CDR1 is SGHRS and CDR2 is YFSETQ. CDR3 length equals 17 residues. V gave up 3 bases and J gave up 4 bases; unmatched junction bases: 9. The CDR3 spells CASSSITGGSGANVLTF. The CDR3 coding sequence is TGCGCCAGCAGCTCGATAACAGGGGGATCAGGGGCCAACGTCCTGACTTTC.

V gene TRBV30 combines with J gene TRBJ2-7, with 8 bases fitting TRBD2. Looked up from germline, CDR1 is GTSNPN and CDR2 is SVGIG (reference sequence). The J segment lost 1 base and the V segment lost 0 bases, leaving 5 bases of the junction unmatched. The length of the CDR3 is 15 residues. CDR3 amino acids: CAWSVHRGGSYEQYF. CDR3 in DNA: TGTGCCTGGAGTGTACATCGGGGGGGGTCCTACGAGCAGTACTTC. Based on the CDR3 plus reference TRBV30 and TRBJ2-7, the full variable domain is SQTIHQWPATLVQPVGSPLSLECTVEGTSNPNLYWYRQAAGRGLQLLFYSVGIGQISSEVPQNLSASRPQDRQFILSSKKLLLSDSGFYLCAWSVHRGGSYEQYFGPGTRLTVT.

This clone has just one count. The V and J genes are TRBV18 and TRBJ2-1; TRBD2 matches 11 bases. V shed 0 bases, J shed 8 bases, and the junction held 9 bases outside the gene matches. In germline, CDR1 is KGHSH, CDR2 LQKENI. There are 17 residues in the CDR3. This CDR3 reads CASSPPVTSGGADEQFF. The CDR3 bases are TGTGCCAGCTCACCACCGGTCACTAGCGGGGGCGCAGATGAGCAGTTCTTC.

This chain links TRBV29-1 with TRBJ2-2; perhaps TRBD1 as D (5 bases). Trimming cost V 6 bases and J 0 bases, with 11 bases left between them. Germline CDR1 SQVTM, CDR2 ANQGSEA. CDR3 length: 14 amino acids. The CDR3 loop reads CSVRTLSNTGELFF. CDR3 sequence (DNA): TGCAGCGTCAGGACACTTTCGAACACCGGGGAGCTGTTTTTT.

The V and J genes are TRBV30 and TRBJ1-4; no definite D call. The germline V and J ends were trimmed by 0 bases and 1 base, with 18 bases remaining between them. The CDR3 is 18 amino acids. The germline CDR1 and CDR2 sequences are GTSNPN and SVGIG (reference sequence). In DNA form, the CDR3 reads TGTGCCTGGAGTGTACCACAACCGAGGTGGGTAACTAATGAAAAACTGTTTTTT. It is translated as CAWSVPQPRWVTNEKLFF.

V and J are TRBV12-5 and TRBJ2-7, with TRBD1 identical over 7 bases. There are 15 residues in the CDR3. Trimming took 5 bases from V and 0 from J; bases not matched to a gene: 7. Germline CDR1 reads LGHNT; CDR2 reads FRNRAP. CDR3 sequence: CASGLRDRFSYEQYF. CDR3 bases: TGTGCTAGTGGTCTCCGGGACAGATTCTCCTACGAGCAGTACTTC.

A word on this clone: The sample has other DNA sequences that encode this CDR3 too. This chain joins TRBV20-1 and TRBJ2-1; D is perhaps TRBD1 (5 bases). V was cut by 6 bases and J by 5 bases, with 8 bases left in between. Germline V gene data show CDR1 as DFQATT and CDR2 as SNEGSKA (reference sequence). This CDR3 has 11 amino acids. The CDR3 nucleotides are TGCAGTGCCTCAGGGAACAATGAGCAGTTCTTC. Its protein is CSASGNNEQFF.

The gene calls are TRBV10-3 and TRBJ1-6; D possibly corresponds to TRBD1 (5 bases). Trimming removed 0 bases at V and 8 bases at J, with 11 bases between. CDR3 length: 15 amino acids. Germline values: CDR1 ENHRY, CDR2 SYGVKD. CDR3 DNA: TGTGCCATCAGTGAGTCCCGGGGGTCTGATTCACCCCTCCACTTT. It yields the protein CAISESRGSDSPLHF.